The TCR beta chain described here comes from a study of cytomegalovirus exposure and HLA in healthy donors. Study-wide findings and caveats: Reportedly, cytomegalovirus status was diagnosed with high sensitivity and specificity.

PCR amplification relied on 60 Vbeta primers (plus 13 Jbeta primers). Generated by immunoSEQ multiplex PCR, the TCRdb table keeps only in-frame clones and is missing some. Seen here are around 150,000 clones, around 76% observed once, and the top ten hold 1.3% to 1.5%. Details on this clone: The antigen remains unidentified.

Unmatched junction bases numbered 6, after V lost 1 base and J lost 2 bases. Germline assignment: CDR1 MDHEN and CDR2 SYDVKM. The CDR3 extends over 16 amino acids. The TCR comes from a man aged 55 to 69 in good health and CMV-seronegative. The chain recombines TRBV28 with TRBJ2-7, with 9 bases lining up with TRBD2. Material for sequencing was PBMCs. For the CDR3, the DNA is TGTGCCAGCAGTTTATTTAGCGGGAGTAGTCCCTACGAGCAGTACTTC. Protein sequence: CASSLFSGSSPYEQYF.